This T cell receptor beta chain was recorded in a study of human T cells and chemical hapten exposure. Turning to the study itself: The study traced per-sample TCR yield variation mainly to small differences in pooled library volumes. Study-wide findings and caveats: DPC sensitization produced no change in TCRs with frequency above 1 in 1000.

During construction of the library, unique molecular identifiers were attached to individual cDNA molecules for quantitative, reproducible TCR counting. From the RACE reads, TCRdb called clonotypes with MiXCR, one entry per CDR3 protein. The table has 150,000 to 200,000 distinct CDR3 sequences, under 35% seen once. Trimming shortened V by 0 bases and J by 1 base, and 8 bases separated the two germline ends. The CDR3 has 15 amino acids. Germline V gene sequence: CDR1 SEHNR, CDR2 FQNEAQ (reference sequence). For this clonotype: Its matching antigen is unknown.

Regarding time point: pre-sensitization, week 0. Specified treatment: therapeutic diphenylcyclopropenone sensitization with weekly scalp DPC. The origin of this receptor is a woman aged 30 to 39 with alopecia areata. Some clones in this sample may be carry-over from other donors' samples. Specimen: whole blood, collected in connection with sensitization to the hapten diphenylcyclopropenone (DPC). J is TRBJ2-3 and V is TRBV7-9; possible D gene TRBD1, 6 bases. The CDR3 loop reads CASSLAQGRTDTQYF. CDR3 DNA sequence: TGTGCCAGCAGCTTAGCGCAGGGGCGCACAGATACGCAGTATTTT.